This is a list of T cell receptor beta chains from one sample in a study of cytomegalovirus exposure and HLA in healthy donors. The table came from immunoSEQ multiplex PCR; TCRdb's copy has only in-frame clones and leaves some out. The profile covers around 120,000 clones, with 81% appearing a single time and 0.7% taken by the ten largest. Sequencing input: PBMCs. The origin of the receptors is a man between 18 and 35 years old in good health and CMV-seronegative. CDR3s include the opening cysteine and the closing phenylalanine or tryptophan. The order of the fields is D gene, V gene, J gene, clone size, CDR3 protein, CDR3 DNA. D genes are given only for firm matches. Clone size is stated in some rows and not others, as once, few, many or a class when expanded.

d_gene: .; v_gene: TRBV7-9; j_gene: TRBJ2-7; abundance: .; CDR3aa: CASSKGLTYEQYF; CDR3nt: TGTGCCAGCAGCAAGGGACTTACCTACGAGCAGTACTTC
d_gene: .; v_gene: TRBV19; j_gene: TRBJ2-3; abundance: .; CDR3aa: CASSIGRASTDTQYF; CDR3nt: TGTGCCAGTAGTATCGGTCGCGCCAGCACAGATACGCAGTATTTT
d_gene: TRBD1; v_gene: TRBV30; j_gene: TRBJ2-1; abundance: once; CDR3aa: CAWSAGQVNNEQFF; CDR3nt: TGTGCCTGGAGCGCGGGACAGGTAAACAATGAGCAGTTCTTC
d_gene: .; v_gene: TRBV30; j_gene: TRBJ2-5; abundance: .; CDR3aa: CACRHGRETQYF; CDR3nt: TGTGCCTGTAGACATGGTAGGGAGACCCAGTACTTC
d_gene: .; v_gene: TRBV10-2; j_gene: TRBJ1-1; abundance: .; CDR3aa: CASGVGGVDTEAFF; CDR3nt: TGCGCCAGCGGTGTGGGAGGGGTCGACACTGAAGCTTTCTTT
d_gene: TRBD1; v_gene: TRBV4-2; j_gene: TRBJ1-5; abundance: .; CDR3aa: CASSQEQGNSNQPQHF; CDR3nt: TGTGCCAGCAGCCAAGAACAGGGGAATTCCAATCAGCCCCAGCATTTT
d_gene: .; v_gene: TRBV14; j_gene: TRBJ2-6; abundance: few; CDR3aa: CASSLSGGANVLTF; CDR3nt: TGTGCCAGCAGCCTCTCAGGAGGAGCCAACGTCCTGACTTTC
d_gene: TRBD1; v_gene: TRBV28; j_gene: TRBJ1-2; abundance: .; CDR3aa: CASSGGTGKLGYTF; CDR3nt: TGTGCCAGCAGTGGGGGGACAGGGAAGTTAGGCTACACCTTC
d_gene: TRBD1; v_gene: TRBV4-3; j_gene: TRBJ2-7; abundance: .; CDR3aa: CASSQDRDRSYEQYF; CDR3nt: TGCGCCAGCAGCCAAGACCGGGACAGGTCCTACGAGCAGTACTTC
d_gene: .; v_gene: TRBV6-5; j_gene: TRBJ1-2; abundance: .; CDR3aa: CASGGGLTQNYGYTF; CDR3nt: TGTGCCAGCGGCGGCGGGCTCACACAGAACTATGGCTACACCTTC
d_gene: TRBD1; v_gene: TRBV28; j_gene: TRBJ2-5; abundance: .; CDR3aa: CASSRTGVKETQYF; CDR3nt: TGTGCCAGCAGTAGGACAGGGGTTAAGGAGACCCAGTACTTC
d_gene: .; v_gene: TRBV30; j_gene: TRBJ1-3; abundance: .; CDR3aa: CAWSPDRFGNTIYF; CDR3nt: TGTGCCTGGAGCCCCGACAGGTTTGGAAACACCATATATTTT
d_gene: .; v_gene: TRBV27; j_gene: TRBJ1-2; abundance: .; CDR3aa: CASSFASNYGYTF; CDR3nt: TGTGCCAGCAGTTTTGCAAGCAACTATGGCTACACCTTC
d_gene: .; v_gene: TRBV4-1; j_gene: TRBJ1-5; abundance: .; CDR3aa: CASSNQGSNQPQHF; CDR3nt: TGCGCCAGCAGCAATCAGGGGAGCAATCAGCCCCAGCATTTT
d_gene: .; v_gene: TRBV6-5; j_gene: TRBJ2-2; abundance: .; CDR3aa: CASSSRLRGTGELFF; CDR3nt: TGTGCCAGCAGTTCCAGACTACGCGGCACCGGGGAGCTGTTTTTT
d_gene: TRBD2; v_gene: TRBV6-5; j_gene: TRBJ2-5; abundance: .; CDR3aa: CASSYSGLAGETQYF; CDR3nt: TGTGCCAGCAGTTACTCAGGACTAGCAGGCGAGACCCAGTACTTC
d_gene: .; v_gene: TRBV6-5; j_gene: TRBJ1-5; abundance: .; CDR3aa: CATSEPGNQPQHF; CDR3nt: TGTGCCACCAGTGAGCCTGGCAATCAGCCCCAGCATTTT
d_gene: TRBD1; v_gene: TRBV29-1; j_gene: TRBJ1-2; abundance: .; CDR3aa: CSVATWTGGIGYTF; CDR3nt: TGCAGCGTAGCGACCTGGACAGGCGGGATCGGCTACACCTTC
d_gene: .; v_gene: TRBV5-6; j_gene: TRBJ1-2; abundance: .; CDR3aa: CASSILNTNYGYTF; CDR3nt: TGTGCCAGCAGCATATTAAATACTAACTATGGCTACACCTTC
d_gene: TRBD1; v_gene: TRBV29-1; j_gene: TRBJ1-2; abundance: .; CDR3aa: CSVKNLRDRPPYTF; CDR3nt: TGCAGCGTTAAAAACCTCCGGGACAGGCCCCCCTACACCTTC
d_gene: TRBD1; v_gene: TRBV19; j_gene: TRBJ1-1; abundance: .; CDR3aa: CASSILTGSNTEAFF; CDR3nt: TGTGCCAGTAGTATCCTGACAGGGTCAAACACTGAAGCTTTCTTT
d_gene: .; v_gene: TRBV30; j_gene: TRBJ1-6; abundance: .; CDR3aa: CAWSTGVRNSPLHF; CDR3nt: TGTGCCTGGAGTACGGGTGTTCGTAATTCACCCCTCCACTTT
d_gene: .; v_gene: TRBV7-2; j_gene: TRBJ1-1; abundance: .; CDR3aa: CASGGADTEAFF; CDR3nt: TGTGCCAGCGGCGGAGCCGACACTGAAGCTTTCTTT
d_gene: .; v_gene: TRBV5-4; j_gene: TRBJ2-7; abundance: .; CDR3aa: CASSLQQGSYEQYF; CDR3nt: TGTGCCAGCAGCTTGCAACAGGGTTCCTACGAGCAGTACTTC
d_gene: TRBD2; v_gene: TRBV30; j_gene: TRBJ2-5; abundance: once; CDR3aa: CAWSPLAGVWETQYF; CDR3nt: TGTGCCTGGAGCCCCCTAGCGGGGGTTTGGGAGACCCAGTACTTC
d_gene: .; v_gene: TRBV6-1; j_gene: TRBJ1-1; abundance: .; CDR3aa: CASSEVTGMNTEAFF; CDR3nt: TGTGCCAGCAGTGAAGTAACAGGGATGAACACTGAAGCTTTCTTT
d_gene: .; v_gene: TRBV10-3; j_gene: TRBJ1-1; abundance: .; CDR3aa: CAISEFAGPQAFF; CDR3nt: TGTGCCATCAGTGAGTTCGCGGGGCCACAGGCTTTCTTT
d_gene: .; v_gene: TRBV30; j_gene: TRBJ1-5; abundance: .; CDR3aa: CAWSLTGDQPQHF; CDR3nt: TGTGCCTGGAGCCTGACGGGGGATCAGCCCCAGCATTTT
d_gene: TRBD2; v_gene: TRBV7-8; j_gene: TRBJ2-1; abundance: .; CDR3aa: CASSPQLAGGGNEQFF; CDR3nt: TGTGCCAGCAGCCCGCAACTAGCGGGGGGGGGCAATGAGCAGTTCTTC
d_gene: .; v_gene: TRBV5-1; j_gene: TRBJ1-3; abundance: .; CDR3aa: CASRIASENTIYF; CDR3nt: TGCGCCAGTAGAATAGCGAGTGAAAACACCATATATTTT